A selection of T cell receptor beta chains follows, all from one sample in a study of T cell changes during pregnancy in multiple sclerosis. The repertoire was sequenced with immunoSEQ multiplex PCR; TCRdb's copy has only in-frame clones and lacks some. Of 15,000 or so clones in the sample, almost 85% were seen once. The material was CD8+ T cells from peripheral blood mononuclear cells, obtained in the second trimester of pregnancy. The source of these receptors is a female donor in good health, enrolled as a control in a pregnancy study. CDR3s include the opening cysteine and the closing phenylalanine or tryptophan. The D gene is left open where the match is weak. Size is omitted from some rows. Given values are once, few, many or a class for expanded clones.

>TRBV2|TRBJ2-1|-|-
TGTGCCAGCAGTGAGTTGAGGGTGAGATTCAATGAGCAGTTCTTC
CASSELRVRFNEQFF
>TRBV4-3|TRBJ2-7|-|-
TGCGCCAGCAGCCAAGATGGCGACAGTACCTACGAGCAGTACTTC
CASSQDGDSTYEQYF
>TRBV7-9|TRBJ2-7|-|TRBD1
TGTGCCAGCAGCCGACCCGGGACAGGGAACTACGAGCAGTACTTC
CASSRPGTGNYEQYF
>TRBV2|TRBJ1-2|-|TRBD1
TGTGCCAGCACAGGGATGGGGACAGGGCTTATTTTGGGCTATGGCTACACCTTC
CASTGMGTGLILGYGYTF
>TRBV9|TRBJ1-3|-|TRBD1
TGTGCCAGCAGCGCGGGGACAGGGGGAAACACCATATATTTT
CASSAGTGGNTIYF
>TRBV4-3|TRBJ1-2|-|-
TGCGCCAGCAGCCAGGAGGGACTGGGGGATAACTTTTATGGCTACACCTTC
CASSQEGLGDNFYGYTF
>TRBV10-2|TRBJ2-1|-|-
TGCGCCAGCACTTCAGCACCCGGGTACAATGAGCAGTTCTTC
CASTSAPGYNEQFF
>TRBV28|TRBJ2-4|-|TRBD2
TGTGCCAGCAGTTTATGGTCAGGGAGGGAGAACATTCAGTACTTC
CASSLWSGRENIQYF
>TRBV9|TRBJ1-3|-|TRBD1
TGTGCCAGCGGATACAGGGGGAAGAGCTCTGGAAACACCATATATTTT
CASGYRGKSSGNTIYF
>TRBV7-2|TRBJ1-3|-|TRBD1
TGTGCCAGCAGACAACAGGGGTCTGGAAACACCATATATTTT
CASRQQGSGNTIYF
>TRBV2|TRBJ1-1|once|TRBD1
TGTGCCAGCAGTGAACGACAGGGGGTCACTGAAGCTTTCTTT
CASSERQGVTEAFF
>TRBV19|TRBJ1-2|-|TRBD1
TGTGCCAGTAGTACGGACAGGAGGTGGGATGGCTACACCTTC
CASSTDRRWDGYTF
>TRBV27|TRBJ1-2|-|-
TGTGCCAGCAGTCCTAAGACAAGACCAGGCCCTGACTATGGCTACACCTTC
CASSPKTRPGPDYGYTF
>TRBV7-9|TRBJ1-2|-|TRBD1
TGTGCCAGCAGCCGGAGGGACAGGCCATACTATGGCTACACCTTC
CASSRRDRPYYGYTF
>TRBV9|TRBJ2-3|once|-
TGTGCCAGCAGCGTAGGACTGGCGGATACGCAGTATTTT
CASSVGLADTQYF
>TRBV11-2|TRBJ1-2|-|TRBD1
TGTGCCAGCAGCCTAACCGGGACAGGCTCTTCTAACTATGGCTACACCTTC
CASSLTGTGSSNYGYTF
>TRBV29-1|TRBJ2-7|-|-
TGCAGCGTTGAACCCGACAGCTCCTACGAGCAGTACTTC
CSVEPDSSYEQYF
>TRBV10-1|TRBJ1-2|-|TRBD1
TGCGCCAGCAGCCCTAGACAGGGGGCTAGCCTTGGCGGCTCCTATGGCTACACCTTC
CASSPRQGASLGGSYGYTF
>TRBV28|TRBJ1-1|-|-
TGTGCCAGCAGTTTCTCTTGGGGGGACACTGAAGCTTTCTTT
CASSFSWGDTEAFF
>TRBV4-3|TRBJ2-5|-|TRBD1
TGCGCCAGCAGCCACAACAGGGGGCGCGGAGAGACCCAGTACTTC
CASSHNRGRGETQYF
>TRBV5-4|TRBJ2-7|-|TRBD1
TGTGCCAGCAGCTTGGGGACAGGGCACACCTACGAGCAGTACTTC
CASSLGTGHTYEQYF
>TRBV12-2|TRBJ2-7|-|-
TGTGCAAGTGGCGGGAATAGTAGGAACGGCTGTTCCTACGAGCAGTACTTC
CASGGNSRNGCSYEQYF
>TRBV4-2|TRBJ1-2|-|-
TGTGCCAGCAGCTTGGCAGGGGTTAATGGCTACACCTTC
CASSLAGVNGYTF
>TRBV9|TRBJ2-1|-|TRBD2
TGTGCCAGCAGCGTAGAAGGGCGGGGGGGCGATGAGCAGTTCTTC
CASSVEGRGGDEQFF
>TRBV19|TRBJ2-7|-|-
TGTGCCAGTAGTCCCTCTCGGGGATCCTACGAGCAGTACTTC
CASSPSRGSYEQYF
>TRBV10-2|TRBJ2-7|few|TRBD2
TGCGCCAGCAGTGTCCCGACTAGCGGGGGTTACGAGCAGTACTTC
CASSVPTSGGYEQYF
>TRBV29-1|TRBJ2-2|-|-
TGCAGCGACCCACCGAGACCTGGAGGGATCACCGGGGAGCTGTTTTTT
CSDPPRPGGITGELFF
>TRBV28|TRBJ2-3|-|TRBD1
TGTGCCAGCAGTTTTATGACAGGGGTCTCAGATACGCAGTATTTT
CASSFMTGVSDTQYF
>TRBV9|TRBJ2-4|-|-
TGTGCCAGCAGCGTAGACGCGCAAAACATTCAGTACTTC
CASSVDAQNIQYF
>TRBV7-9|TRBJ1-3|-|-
TGTGCCAGCAGCTTGGGGGGAGCTGGAAACACCATATATTTT
CASSLGGAGNTIYF
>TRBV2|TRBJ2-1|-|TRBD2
TGTGCCAGCAGTGTCGGAACTACCCGGGGGGATGAGCAGTTCTTC
CASSVGTTRGDEQFF
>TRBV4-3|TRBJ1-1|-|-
TGCGCCAGCAGCCAAGAATCCAGGCCCGCTGAAGCTTTCTTT
CASSQESRPAEAFF
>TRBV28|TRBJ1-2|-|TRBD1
TGTGCCAGCAGTTCCCGACAGGGGGGTGATGGCTACACCTTC
CASSSRQGGDGYTF
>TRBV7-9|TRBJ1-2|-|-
TGTGCCAGCAGCCCCCGACCTCGACAGACCGATGGCTACACCTTC
CASSPRPRQTDGYTF
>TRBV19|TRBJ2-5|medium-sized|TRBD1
TGTGCCAGTAGCATAGGGACAGGGTACCAAGAGACCCAGTACTTC
CASSIGTGYQETQYF
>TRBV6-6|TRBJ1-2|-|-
TGTGCCAGCAGTTTCACGACAGCCCAGTGGTTAAATGGCTACACCTTC
CASSFTTAQWLNGYTF
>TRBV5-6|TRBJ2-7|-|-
TGTGCCAGCAGCTTGGCCTTGACAGCATCCTACGAGCAGTACTTC
CASSLALTASYEQYF
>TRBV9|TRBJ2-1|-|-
TGTGCCAGCAGCGTAGAAAGGGAGAGCTCCTACAATGAGCAGTTCTTC
CASSVERESSYNEQFF
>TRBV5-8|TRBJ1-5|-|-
TGTGCCAGCAGTGAGGGGGTTGGTCAGCCCCAGCATTTT
CASSEGVGQPQHF
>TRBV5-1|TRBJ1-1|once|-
TGCGCCAGCAGCTGGGCACTCAACACTGAAGCTTTCTTT
CASSWALNTEAFF
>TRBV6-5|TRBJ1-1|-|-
TGTGCCAGCAGTTGGGGGGGGACTGAAGCTTTCTTT
CASSWGGTEAFF
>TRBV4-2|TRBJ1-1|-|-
TGTGCCAGCAGCCGGCACCGGGGGGGGTCGGGGATGAACACTGAAGCTTTCTTT
CASSRHRGGSGMNTEAFF
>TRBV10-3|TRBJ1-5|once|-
TGTGCCATCAGTGCAAAATTAGCCTGGCAGCCCCAGCATTTT
CAISAKLAWQPQHF
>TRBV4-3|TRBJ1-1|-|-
TGCGCCAGCAGCCAAGAGGTTCGGGGATGGACTGAAGCTTTCTTT
CASSQEVRGWTEAFF
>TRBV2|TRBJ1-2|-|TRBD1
TGTGCCAGCAGAAAATTTTCCGTAAACAGGGGAAGAGGCTATGGCTACACCTTC
CASRKFSVNRGRGYGYTF
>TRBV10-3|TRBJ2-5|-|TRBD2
TGTGCCATCAGTGAATCTAGCGGGGGGGCCGCGGGAGAGACCCAGTACTTC
CAISESSGGAAGETQYF
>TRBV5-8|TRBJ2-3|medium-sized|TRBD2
TGTGCCAGCCTAAGCGCCCGGGGAGGGTATACAGATACGCAGTATTTT
CASLSARGGYTDTQYF
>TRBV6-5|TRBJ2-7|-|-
TGTGCCAGCCGTCAGGGGGGCTACTCCTACGAGCAGTACTTC
CASRQGGYSYEQYF